This T cell receptor (beta chain) emerged from a study of metastatic and nonmetastatic thyroid tumors (dated by TCRdb to 2018 to 2020). Regarding the complete study: Repertoires were compared across peripheral blood and tumor or nodule tissue samples from malignant and benign thyroid patients. Paper-wide results and their limitations: In both blood and tumor samples, TCR beta diversity was reported to be significantly higher in malignant tumors than in benign nodules.

The receptor library was made with PCR. The sequencing machine was an Illumina HiSeq 4000. The TCR beta-chain CDR3 region of each patient was profiled by high-throughput sequencing. For the original study's pipeline: CDR3 differences across clinicopathological groups were used to build a classifier for discriminating distant-metastatic papillary thyroid cancer patients. The Shannon index was used to measure repertoire diversity, and the Morisita-Horn index was used to measure how similar tumor and blood repertoires were. TCRdb redid the processing of the public reads, applying fastp at Q25 and MiXCR, and retained in-frame beta chains. V and J calls and clone size were set by TCRdb, not the authors. The sample table shows tens of thousands of clones, and around 18% are seen once. Around 2.5% of the sample goes to the ten largest clones. According to the germline V gene, CDR1 reads WSHSY and CDR2 reads SAAADI. Trimming leaves V shorter by 6 bases and J shorter by 1 base, with the junction holding 5 bases beyond the gene matches. Including the terminal cysteine and phenylalanine, the CDR3 comprises 15 residues. The kept DNA is CDR3 alone, 45 bases in frame from the first base.

No patient had received any treatment before thyroid surgery. Using T-cell receptor beta sequencing, the researchers looked back retrospectively at clinical samples from patients, gathered between about 2012 and 2019. A word on this clone: The antigen it recognizes is unknown. No much larger clone exists at a distance of one base, and base qualities are not known.

The receptor's source is a male donor with papillary thyroid cancer or a benign thyroid nodule (not recorded which). Some clones in this sample may be carry-over from other donors' samples. This sequence uses TRBV10-2 and TRBJ2-1, with 8 central nucleotides matching TRBD2. Specimen: adjacent normal tissue. Here the CDR3 is given as CASRKTSVSYNEQFF. Read as DNA, the sequence is TGCGCCAGCAGAAAGACTAGCGTTTCCTACAATGAGCAGTTCTTC.